The 17 T cell receptor beta chains below were found in one sample sequenced in a study of blood T cells in healthy people across ages (dated by TCRdb to about 2015). The library was generated by 5' RACE. The listed sequencing device is Illumina HiSeq 2500. The second PCR ran for about 6 to 12 cycles and used a J-beta primer mix along with a sample-barcoded 5' primer. TCRdb itself trimmed the public reads at Q25 with fastp, ran MiXCR and retained productive beta chains. Duplicate CDR3 protein sequences are folded into a single record with the most common DNA and genes. Here the sample has 550,000 to 800,000 distinct CDR3 sequences; under 25% occur a single time. Clones ranked in the top ten supply 3% to 4% of the sample. Sequencing was done on a sample of blood. The receptors shown here come from a man between 65 and 79 years old in good health.

This clonotype was seen a few times. The J gene is TRBJ1-2, the V gene TRBV19, with 9 positions matching TRBD1. Germline assignment: CDR1 LNHDA and CDR2 SQIVND (reference sequence). The CDR3 length is 13 residues. The J segment lost 6 bases and the V segment lost 10 bases, leaving 9 bases of the junction unmatched. Here the CDR3 reads CANQDTGGDGYTF. CDR3 sequence (DNA): TGTGCCAACCAAGATACAGGGGGCGATGGCTACACCTTC.

V is TRBV20-1 and J is TRBJ2-3; tentative D call: TRBD1 (6 bases). Germline CDR1 is DFQATT and CDR2 is SNEGSKA (reference sequence). The CDR3 length is 14 residues. With 7 bases removed from V and 1 base from J, the gap between germline ends came to 15 bases. CDR3 DNA: TGCAGTGTTCAAGGGGGTTCCGGCACAGATACGCAGTATTTT. This gives the protein CSVQGGSGTDTQYF.

This clonotype was detected only a few times. The chain is built from TRBV6-1 and TRBJ2-1; a weak D match, TRBD1 (7 bases). Matching the DNA end better, TRBJ2-7 makes the J call doubtful. This CDR3 has 13 residues. Germline lookup yields CDR1 MNHNS and CDR2 SASEGT. As DNA, the CDR3 is TGTGCCAGCAGTGGAAGACAGGGAGGCGAGCAGTACTTC. It translates to CASSGRQGGEQYF.

This rearrangement joins TRBV20-1 to TRBJ2-7; the match to TRBD2 covers 12 bases. V lost 3 bases and J lost 6; bases outside the gene matches: 6. Looked up from germline, CDR1 is DFQATT and CDR2 is SNEGSKA (reference sequence). CDR3 length: 14 residues. The CDR3 region is CSARLSSGRVEQYF. CDR3 bases: TGCAGTGCTAGGCTATCTAGCGGGAGGGTCGAGCAGTACTTC.

The V gene is TRBV12-3 or TRBV12-4, the J gene TRBJ2-1; 9 nucleotides align to TRBD1. The CDR3 loop spans 13 amino acids. Unmatched junction bases numbered 10, after V lost 7 bases and J lost 12 bases. As DNA, the CDR3 is TGTGCCAGCACCCTAGGGGACAGGGATTGGCAGTTCTTC. Translation: CASTLGDRDWQFF.

There are a few counts of this clonotype. V is TRBV19 and J is TRBJ2-7; 10 nucleotides agree with TRBD1. CDR3 length: 14 amino acids. CDR1 and CDR2 (germline): LNHDA, SQIVND (reference sequence). The V gene end was trimmed by 8 bases and the J gene end by 7 bases; junction bases not matched to a gene: 11. The CDR3, as DNA: TGTGCCAGTGATAAGGACAGGGGGTTTTGGGAGCAGTACTTC. Translated: CASDKDRGFWEQYF.

The chain combines TRBV5-1 with TRBJ2-2; TRBD2 agrees at 7 bases. Germline-derived CDR1 and CDR2 are SGHRS and YFSETQ. V lost 4 bases, J lost 4 bases, and 7 bases stayed unmatched. The CDR3 loop spans 15 amino acids. The CDR3 loop reads CASSTRGVSTGELFF. The CDR3 bases are TGCGCCAGCAGCACCCGGGGGGTTTCCACCGGGGAGCTGTTTTTT.

The genes are TRBV19 and TRBJ2-7; tentatively, D is TRBD2 (5 bases). The V gene lost 9 bases and the J gene lost 0 bases, with 15 bases spanning the gap. The CDR3 has 14 residues. Per the germline V gene, CDR1 is LNHDA and CDR2 is SQIVND (reference sequence). The CDR3 region is CASSGREISYEQYF. As DNA, the CDR3 is TGTGCCAGCTCCGGACGGGAAATCTCCTACGAGCAGTACTTC.

The chain couples TRBV28 to TRBJ1-1; 10 positions match TRBD1. The junction had 5 bases not matched to a gene; V was cut back by 4 bases and J by 0 bases. Germline values: CDR1 MDHEN, CDR2 SYDVKM. This CDR3 has 16 amino acids. CDR3 sequence reads: CASSSRDRGVNTEAFF. DNA of the CDR3: TGTGCCAGCAGTTCCCGGGACAGGGGAGTGAACACTGAAGCTTTCTTT.

This chain joins TRBV21-1 and TRBJ1-5; the table's D call, TRBD1, has no DNA check behind it. TRBV21-1 is designated a pseudogene. This CDR3 region has 15 residues. The CDR3 DNA follows: TGTGCCAGCAGCCCCCCCGACAGGGACAATCAGCCCCAGCATTTT. Protein: CASSPPDRDNQPQHF.

In its sample, this clonotype was seen a few times. The chain is built from TRBV5-1 and TRBJ2-7; 9 bases match TRBD1. The germline V gene encodes CDR1 SGHRS and CDR2 YFSETQ. J lost 0 bases, V lost 1 base, and 2 bases had no gene match. CDR3 length: 15 amino acids. CDR3 region: CASSLQGQGSYEQYF. CDR3 DNA: TGCGCCAGCAGCTTGCAGGGACAGGGCTCCTACGAGCAGTACTTC. The complete variable domain, with remaining parts taken from reference TRBV5-1 and TRBJ2-7, reads KAGVTQTPRYLIKTRGQQVTLSCSPISGHRSVSWYQQTPGQGLQFLFEYFSETQRNKGNFPGRFSGRQFSNSRSEMNVSTLELGDSALYLCASSLQGQGSYEQYFGPGTRLTVT.

In its sample, this clonotype was seen a few times. V is TRBV7-2 and J is TRBJ1-1; unclear D gene. The CDR3 is made up of 15 amino acids. Trimming shortened V by 5 bases and J by 0 bases, and 13 bases separated the two germline ends. Germline V gene data show CDR1 as SGHTA and CDR2 as FQGNSA. CDR3 sequence reads: CASSPYSTLNTEAFF. The CDR3 DNA sequence: TGTGCCAGCAGCCCTTACTCGACACTGAACACTGAAGCTTTCTTT.

This rearrangement joins TRBV5-5 to TRBJ2-6, with a possible D match to TRBD1 (5 bases). The CDR3 spans 17 residues. From germline, CDR1 is SGHKS and CDR2 YYEKEE (reference sequence). V lost 0 bases, J lost 2 bases, and 12 bases lay in between. The CDR3 loop is CASSLVGPTAGANVLTF. The DNA of the CDR3 is TGTGCCAGCAGCTTGGTGGGGCCAACGGCTGGGGCCAACGTCCTGACTTTC.

This chain joins TRBV5-6 and TRBJ1-6; the D is unclear. CDR3 size: 17 residues. Looked up from germline, CDR1 is SGHDT and CDR2 is YYEEEE. V was pared by 2 bases and J by 2 bases, with 14 bases between. The CDR3 region is CASSFREGSTYNSPLHF. For the CDR3, the DNA is TGTGCCAGCAGCTTCCGGGAGGGATCCACCTATAATTCACCCCTCCACTTT.

The table lists this clonotype with a few counts. The rearrangement links TRBV19 to TRBJ2-1, with 11 positions matching TRBD2. The V gene end was trimmed by 5 bases and the J gene end by 10 bases; junction bases not matched to a gene: 13. The CDR3 length is 16 residues. Per the germline V gene, CDR1 is LNHDA and CDR2 is SQIVND (reference sequence). The CDR3 bases are TGTGCCAGTAGTCCGGGGACTAGCGGTGCCTCGGGGGAGCAGTTCTTC. Protein product: CASSPGTSGASGEQFF.

This clonotype was counted ten times or more. This rearrangement joins TRBV29-1 to TRBJ2-2, with D perhaps being TRBD1 or TRBD2 (5 bases each). The CDR3 covers 14 residues. V was shortened by 7 bases and J by 0 bases, with 12 bases between the two germline ends. Germline V lookup: CDR1 SQVTM, CDR2 ANQGSEA. CDR3: CSARGPTNTGELFF. The CDR3 nucleotides are TGCAGCGCCCGGGGACCAACGAACACCGGGGAGCTGTTTTTT.

This chain uses TRBV15 with TRBJ2-5; no clear D. V was cut by 1 base and J by 5 bases, with 11 bases left in between. The CDR3 runs to 14 residues. Germline CDR1 and CDR2: LNHNV and YYDKDF (reference sequence). The CDR3 DNA follows: TGTGCCACCAGCAGAGCGGCAAGAATTGAGACCCAGTACTTC. Its protein is CATSRAARIETQYF.